The rows below give T cell receptor beta chains drawn from one sample of a study of naive and memory T cell subsets. TCRdb re-called the UMI-ligation and nested PCR reads with MiXCR, one entry per CDR3 protein. The sample has some 80,000 distinct CDR3 sequences; about 9.9% are singletons. Sequenced sample: naive CD8+ T cells from blood. Every receptor here comes from a human donor in good health. Each CDR3 is given with its conserved first and last residue. A D gene is named only where the DNA matches it firmly. Where a row states a size, it is once, few, many or the class of an expanded clone; other rows omit it.

V gene: TRBV29-1; D gene: .; clone size: few; J gene: TRBJ2-7; CDR3 DNA: TGCAGCGTTGTACTTGACTACGAGCAGTACTTC; CDR3 protein: CSVVLDYEQYF
V gene: TRBV4-1; D gene: .; clone size: few; J gene: TRBJ1-5; CDR3 DNA: TGCGCCAGCAGCCAAGTATCCGAGCGCAATCAGCCCCAGCATTTT; CDR3 protein: CASSQVSERNQPQHF
V gene: TRBV5-1; D gene: .; clone size: .; J gene: TRBJ2-5; CDR3 DNA: TGCGCCAGCACGTCCCCTGGGAAAGAGACCCAGTACTTC; CDR3 protein: CASTSPGKETQYF
V gene: TRBV28; D gene: .; clone size: .; J gene: TRBJ2-7; CDR3 DNA: TGTGCCAGCAGTTCTGTCGGCAGCTCCTACGAGCAGTACTTC; CDR3 protein: CASSSVGSSYEQYF
V gene: TRBV5-8; D gene: .; clone size: many; J gene: TRBJ2-1; CDR3 DNA: TGTGCCAGCAGCTTGACTGTCAATGAGCAGTTCTTC; CDR3 protein: CASSLTVNEQFF
V gene: TRBV27; D gene: TRBD2; clone size: many; J gene: TRBJ2-1; CDR3 DNA: TGTGCCAGCAGTCCGTTAGCGGGAGAGGGCTACAATGAGCAGTTCTTC; CDR3 protein: CASSPLAGEGYNEQFF
V gene: TRBV3-1; D gene: .; clone size: few; J gene: TRBJ2-7; CDR3 DNA: TGTGCCAGCAGCCAAGAAATGGGACTCGCGCTCGAGCAGTACTTC; CDR3 protein: CASSQEMGLALEQYF
V gene: TRBV29-1; D gene: TRBD1; clone size: many; J gene: TRBJ1-1; CDR3 DNA: TGCAGCGCCCGGGCCCGGGACAGGGGGCACGGGACTGAAGCTTTCTTT; CDR3 protein: CSARARDRGHGTEAFF
V gene: TRBV19; D gene: .; clone size: many; J gene: TRBJ1-1; CDR3 DNA: TGTGCCAGTAGTATAGCCGGATTTAACACTGAAGCTTTCTTT; CDR3 protein: CASSIAGFNTEAFF
V gene: TRBV7-6; D gene: TRBD2; clone size: .; J gene: TRBJ2-1; CDR3 DNA: TGTGCCAGCAGCTTGCGGGGGCCCGGGACTAGCGGTTCCTACAATGAGCAGTTCTTC; CDR3 protein: CASSLRGPGTSGSYNEQFF
V gene: TRBV10-2; D gene: TRBD1; clone size: .; J gene: TRBJ2-7; CDR3 DNA: TGCGCCAGCAGTGAGTCGATACAGGGGTGGTACGAGCAGTACTTC; CDR3 protein: CASSESIQGWYEQYF
V gene: TRBV29-1; D gene: .; clone size: few; J gene: TRBJ2-7; CDR3 DNA: TGCAGCGTCTCCAGGGGCCCCCGGACGGAGCAGTACTTC; CDR3 protein: CSVSRGPRTEQYF
V gene: TRBV30; D gene: TRBD1; clone size: .; J gene: TRBJ2-1; CDR3 DNA: TGTGCCTGGGCCTCGGGGACAGCTCTTAATGAGCAGTTCTTC; CDR3 protein: CAWASGTALNEQFF
V gene: TRBV6-5; D gene: .; clone size: few; J gene: TRBJ2-1; CDR3 DNA: TGTGCCAGCAGTTTTCTAAATGAGCAGTTCTTC; CDR3 protein: CASSFLNEQFF
V gene: TRBV13; D gene: .; clone size: many; J gene: TRBJ2-5; CDR3 DNA: TGTGCCAGCAGCTCCCGGAACGGCGTTTGGACCCAGTACTTC; CDR3 protein: CASSSRNGVWTQYF
V gene: TRBV6-2/TRBV6-3; D gene: TRBD1; clone size: many; J gene: TRBJ2-1; CDR3 DNA: TGTGCCAGCAGTTACTCACAGGGGTGGTTTTATGAGCAGTTCTTC; CDR3 protein: CASSYSQGWFYEQFF
V gene: TRBV10-2; D gene: .; clone size: .; J gene: TRBJ2-1; CDR3 DNA: TGCGCCAGCAGTGAAATCGCCCCAATGCTTGCTTGGCTGTTCTTC; CDR3 protein: CASSEIAPMLAWLFF
V gene: TRBV9; D gene: .; clone size: few; J gene: TRBJ1-2; CDR3 DNA: TGTGCCAGCAGCGTGGACGGGAACTATGGCTACACCTTC; CDR3 protein: CASSVDGNYGYTF
V gene: TRBV18; D gene: TRBD2; clone size: many; J gene: TRBJ2-1; CDR3 DNA: TGTGCCAGCTCACCCCTAGGCGATAGCGGGACCTACAATGAGCAGTTCTTC; CDR3 protein: CASSPLGDSGTYNEQFF
V gene: TRBV5-1; D gene: TRBD2; clone size: .; J gene: TRBJ2-1; CDR3 DNA: TGCGCCAGCAGCTTGGAATCGGGAGGCAACAATGAGCAGTTCTTC; CDR3 protein: CASSLESGGNNEQFF
V gene: TRBV29-1; D gene: TRBD2; clone size: many; J gene: TRBJ2-7; CDR3 DNA: TGCAGCGTTGGGGGACTAGCGGGAGGAGAGGTAGACGAGCAGTACTTC; CDR3 protein: CSVGGLAGGEVDEQYF
V gene: TRBV29-1; D gene: .; clone size: many; J gene: TRBJ2-2; CDR3 DNA: TGCAGCGTGAAAGATCCCGGCGCGAACACCGGGGAGCTGTTTTTT; CDR3 protein: CSVKDPGANTGELFF
V gene: TRBV15; D gene: .; clone size: .; J gene: TRBJ1-4; CDR3 DNA: TGTGCCACCAGCAGTTCTACACGCAACGAAAAACTGTTTTTT; CDR3 protein: CATSSSTRNEKLFF
V gene: TRBV7-9; D gene: .; clone size: .; J gene: TRBJ2-7; CDR3 DNA: TGTGCCAGCAGGTCAGGACCGGCCCTAGAGCAGTACTTC; CDR3 protein: CASRSGPALEQYF
V gene: TRBV9; D gene: TRBD1; clone size: .; J gene: TRBJ2-7; CDR3 DNA: TGTGCCAGCAGCGTAGCCGGGGCAGGGGGATTCTACGAGCAGTACTTC; CDR3 protein: CASSVAGAGGFYEQYF
V gene: TRBV15; D gene: .; clone size: .; J gene: TRBJ1-1; CDR3 DNA: TGTGCCACCAGCACAAAACCCGGCCGCACTGAAGCTTTCTTT; CDR3 protein: CATSTKPGRTEAFF
V gene: TRBV30; D gene: .; clone size: .; J gene: TRBJ2-7; CDR3 DNA: TGTGCCTGGAGTGCGGATTGGGCTGAAAGCTCCTACGAGCAGTACTTC; CDR3 protein: CAWSADWAESSYEQYF
V gene: TRBV7-1; D gene: TRBD2; clone size: .; J gene: TRBJ2-7; CDR3 DNA: TGTGCCAGCAGCTCAAGACTAGCGGGTTCCTACGAGCAGCACTTC; CDR3 protein: CASSSRLAGSYEQHF
V gene: TRBV20-1; D gene: TRBD2; clone size: many; J gene: TRBJ2-1; CDR3 DNA: TGCAGTGCTAGACGAGGGACTAGCGTTCATAGGGAAACGAATGAGCAGTTCTTC; CDR3 protein: CSARRGTSVHRETNEQFF
V gene: TRBV28; D gene: .; clone size: many; J gene: TRBJ1-5; CDR3 DNA: TGTGCCAGCAGTACGACAGTAGGATCCAATCAGCCCCAGCATTTT; CDR3 protein: CASSTTVGSNQPQHF